These T cell receptor beta chains were read from a single sample in a study of T cell responses to AZD1222 COVID-19 vaccine. Some clones are missing from TCRdb's copy, which holds only in-frame ones; the method was immunoSEQ multiplex PCR. Here the sample spans tens of thousands of clones, approximately 91% being singletons. The input for sequencing was peripheral blood, taken on day 0 of AZD1222 vaccination. The source of these receptors is an adult in good health. CDR3s include the opening cysteine and the closing phenylalanine or tryptophan. The D gene is left open where the match is weak. Only part of the rows carry a size: once, few, many, or a class if the clone is expanded.

clone_size j_call d_call v_call cdr3_aa cdr3_nt
once TRBJ2-3 TRBD2 TRBV28 CASSQGLAGVYTQYF TGTGCCAGCAGCCAAGGACTAGCGGGGGTTTATACGCAGTATTTT
NA TRBJ2-5 TRBD2 TRBV2 CASSPLLAGEETQYF TGTGCCAGCAGTCCGTTACTAGCGGGGGAAGAGACCCAGTACTTC
NA TRBJ2-6 NA TRBV27 CASSLMPNTRSGANVLTF TGTGCCAGCAGTTTAATGCCTAACACCCGCTCTGGGGCCAACGTCCTGACTTTC
NA TRBJ2-3 NA TRBV24-1 CATSDELRSTDTQYF TGTGCCACCAGTGATGAACTCAGAAGCACAGATACGCAGTATTTT
NA TRBJ2-1 NA TRBV29-1 CSAAMRNPYNEQFF TGCAGCGCAGCGATGCGGAACCCCTACAATGAGCAGTTCTTC
NA TRBJ2-1 TRBD2 TRBV18 CASSPPAGGLAGEQFF TGTGCCAGCTCACCACCGGCGGGGGGCCTCGCAGGGGAGCAGTTCTTC
NA TRBJ1-2 NA TRBV10-1 CASSERDHGYTF TGCGCCAGCAGTGAGCGGGACCATGGCTACACCTTC
NA TRBJ2-2 NA TRBV9 CASSVAQGNTGELFF TGTGCCAGCAGCGTAGCACAGGGGAACACCGGGGAGCTGTTTTTT
NA TRBJ2-3 NA TRBV3-1/TRBV3-2 CASSQAGPLRDTQYF TGTGCCAGCAGCCAAGCCGGTCCCCTGCGAGATACGCAGTATTTT
NA TRBJ2-7 NA TRBV28 CASSLVQRNEQYF TGTGCCAGCAGTTTGGTACAGAGAAACGAGCAGTACTTC
NA TRBJ2-3 NA TRBV3-1/TRBV3-2 CASSRMSTDTQYF TGTGCCAGCAGCCGAATGAGCACAGATACGCAGTATTTT
NA TRBJ1-6 TRBD1 TRBV27 CASSYWTGGNSPLHF TGTGCCAGCAGTTACTGGACAGGGGGTAATTCACCCCTCCACTTT
NA TRBJ2-7 TRBD1 TRBV25-1 CASSESVDRAYEQYF TGTGCCAGCAGTGAATCAGTGGACAGGGCCTACGAGCAGTACTTC
NA TRBJ2-2 NA TRBV28 CASSPQDTGELFF TGTGCCAGCAGCCCACAAGACACCGGGGAGCTGTTTTTT
NA TRBJ2-3 NA TRBV21-1 CASSKRYREDTQYF TGTGCCAGCAGCAAAAGGTATCGGGAAGATACGCAGTATTTT
NA TRBJ2-5 NA TRBV7-9 CASSSFPEETQYF TGTGCCAGCAGCTCCTTCCCGGAGGAGACCCAGTACTTC
NA TRBJ1-5 NA TRBV6-2/TRBV6-3 CASSWTAVTHQPQHF TGTGCCAGCAGTTGGACAGCCGTTACGCATCAGCCCCAGCATTTT
few TRBJ2-7 NA TRBV7-2 CASSLYTSSYEQYF TGTGCCAGCAGCTTGTACACTAGCTCCTACGAGCAGTACTTC
once TRBJ2-7 NA TRBV12-3/TRBV12-4 CASSSGERQYF TGTGCCAGCAGTTCCGGGGAACGGCAGTACTTC
NA TRBJ1-1 TRBD1 TRBV28 CASSFSGGVLTEAFF TGTGCCAGCAGTTTTTCAGGGGGTGTTTTGACTGAAGCTTTCTTT
NA TRBJ2-7 NA TRBV9 CASSVGGVFSYEQYF TGTGCCAGCAGCGTAGGTGGTGTATTTTCCTACGAGCAGTACTTC
NA TRBJ2-7 NA TRBV5-1 CASSLEGFSYEQYF TGCGCCAGCAGCCTCGAGGGTTTCTCCTACGAGCAGTACTTC
NA TRBJ1-1 TRBD1 TRBV19 CASRPGQMNTEAFF TGTGCCAGTAGGCCGGGACAGATGAACACTGAAGCTTTCTTT
NA TRBJ1-2 NA TRBV25-1 CASSEWTDRGWTF TGTGCCAGCAGTGAATGGACGGATCGTGGGTGGACCTTC
NA TRBJ2-7 TRBD1 TRBV27 CASSLPGTGVVEQYF TGTGCCAGCAGTCTACCGGGGACAGGGGTTGTCGAGCAGTACTTC
NA TRBJ2-2 NA TRBV6-6 CASSAVGELFF TGTGCCAGCAGCGCCGTCGGGGAGCTGTTTTTT
NA TRBJ2-1 TRBD1 TRBV6-5 CASSYGTGAYNEQFF TGTGCCAGCAGTTACGGGACAGGTGCCTACAATGAGCAGTTCTTC
NA TRBJ2-1 TRBD2 TRBV11-3 CASSLVAGGIYEQFF TGTGCCAGCAGCTTAGTAGCGGGGGGTATCTATGAGCAGTTCTTC
NA TRBJ1-2 NA TRBV7-9 CASSLEGRSARF TGTGCCAGCAGCTTAGAGGGGCGCTCGGCTAGGTTC
NA TRBJ2-2 NA TRBV7-2 CASSPDPNTGELFF TGTGCCAGCAGCCCGGACCCTAACACCGGGGAGCTGTTTTTT
NA TRBJ2-1 TRBD1 TRBV7-3 CASSPRTGGDNEQFF TGTGCCAGCAGCCCTCGGACAGGGGGGGACAATGAGCAGTTCTTC
NA TRBJ1-2 NA TRBV9 CASSVEGAGGYTF TGTGCCAGCAGCGTTGAGGGTGCCGGTGGCTACACCTTC
NA TRBJ2-2 TRBD1 TRBV6-5 CASRGQTGELFF TGTGCCAGCAGGGGACAGACCGGGGAGCTGTTTTTT
NA TRBJ1-1 NA TRBV7-8 CASSSSRMNTEAFF TGTGCCAGCAGCTCCAGCAGGATGAACACTGAAGCTTTCTTT
NA TRBJ1-2 TRBD1 TRBV12-5 CASAFSTGRSGYTF TGTGCTAGTGCCTTTTCGACAGGGCGGTCTGGCTACACCTTC
few TRBJ2-3 NA TRBV6-5 CASSPTPTGTQYF TGTGCCAGCAGTCCTACCCCGACAGGCACGCAGTATTTT
NA TRBJ2-1 TRBD1 TRBV4-2 CASSQDRAGYNEQFF TGTGCCAGCAGTCAGGACAGGGCGGGCTACAATGAGCAGTTCTTC
NA TRBJ1-2 NA TRBV7-9 CASSRRAGRGYTF TGTGCCAGCAGCAGGAGGGCAGGGCGGGGCTACACCTTC
once TRBJ1-2 NA TRBV29-1 CSVLGHSDGYTF TGCAGCGTCCTAGGCCACTCAGATGGCTACACCTTC
NA TRBJ2-7 NA TRBV5-6 CASSLVAGYEQYF TGTGCCAGCAGCTTGGTCGCGGGCTACGAGCAGTACTTC
NA TRBJ1-2 NA TRBV28 CASVSLSNYGYTF TGTGCCAGCGTGTCCCTATCTAACTATGGCTACACCTTC
NA TRBJ1-6 TRBD1 TRBV7-8 CASSEGGVHNSPLHF TGTGCCAGCAGCGAAGGGGGCGTACATAATTCACCCCTCCACTTT
NA TRBJ1-1 NA TRBV9 CASSSLSKGRGWAEAFF TGTGCCAGCAGCAGCCTCTCGAAGGGACGTGGGTGGGCTGAAGCTTTCTTT
NA TRBJ2-3 NA TRBV24-1 CATSDSRSTDTQYF TGTGCCACCAGTGATTCAAGAAGCACAGATACGCAGTATTTT
NA TRBJ1-4 TRBD1 TRBV7-9 CASSFATGGVSEKLFF TGTGCCAGCAGCTTTGCCACAGGGGGCGTGAGTGAAAAACTGTTTTTT
NA TRBJ1-3 NA TRBV5-8 CASSFERAGNTIYF TGTGCCAGCAGCTTCGAGAGGGCTGGAAACACCATATATTTT
NA TRBJ2-7 NA TRBV12-3/TRBV12-4 CASSPWYHEQYF TGTGCCAGCAGCCCATGGTACCACGAGCAGTACTTC
NA TRBJ1-6 NA TRBV19 CASSIEEFNSPLHF TGTGCCAGTAGTATAGAAGAGTTTAATTCACCCCTCCACTTT
NA TRBJ1-3 NA TRBV21-1 CASSCGRLAGNTIYF TGTGCCAGCAGCTGTGGGAGGCTTGCCGGAAACACCATATATTTT
NA TRBJ1-2 TRBD1 TRBV7-2 CASSLARGRGYGYTF TGTGCCAGCAGCTTAGCCAGGGGGCGCGGATATGGCTACACCTTC
NA TRBJ1-1 NA TRBV5-4 CASSRAGGPNTEAFF TGTGCCAGCAGCAGGGCTGGGGGGCCGAACACTGAAGCTTTCTTT
NA TRBJ2-7 NA TRBV7-2 CASSGQIEGYEQYF TGTGCCAGCAGCGGACAGATCGAAGGATACGAGCAGTACTTC
NA TRBJ2-6 TRBD1 TRBV18 CASSEAGQGASGANVLTF TGTGCCAGCTCCGAAGCGGGACAGGGGGCTTCTGGGGCCAACGTCCTGACTTTC
NA TRBJ1-1 NA TRBV5-6 CASSLDSPNTEAFF TGTGCCAGCAGCTTGGATTCTCCGAACACTGAAGCTTTCTTT